This T cell receptor (beta chain) was recorded in a study of OX40 agonist ivuxolimab in advanced cancers. Study background: Every 2 weeks, patients received ivuxolimab intravenously, dosed at 0.01 to 10 mg/kg. The study, taken as a whole, reports: CD8+ T cells were the subset that, on average, had more expanded clones than CD4+. No determination was made of the antigen specificity of the expanded peripheral T cells.

Peripheral blood came from all dose cohorts at three timepoints. Clones were read by immunoSEQ multiplex PCR, and TCRdb kept only the in-frame ones, dropping some. The table has approximately 21,000 clones, 74% seen once; the top ten hold approximately 36%. About this clone itself: Its antigen is currently unknown.

The TCR comes from an adult with an advanced solid tumor such as melanoma, head and neck, liver or kidney cancer. The sample consisted of CD4+ or CD8+ T cells sorted from blood, taken in a trial of the OX40 agonist ivuxolimab.

As DNA, the CDR3 is TGCGCCAGCAGCCAAGAGAGTAGAGGGGCTTACGAGCAGTACTTC. As protein: CASSQESRGAYEQYF. The genes are TRBV4-1 and TRBJ2-7; possibly TRBD1 or TRBD2 for D (5 bases each). V dropped 0 bases and J dropped 4 bases, with 13 bases sitting between them. The CDR3 consists of 15 residues. The germline V gene has CDR1 MGHRA and CDR2 YSYEKL.